These 5 T cell receptor beta chains came from one sample sequenced in a study of tumor-infiltrating lymphocytes in oesophageal squamous cell carcinoma. TCRdb analysed the PCR reads with MiXCR anew, one entry per CDR3 protein. The data show 5,500 to 7,500 distinct CDR3 sequences, more than 14% seen once. Sequencing was done on a sample of esophageal tumor tissue. These receptors all come from a male donor with esophageal squamous cell carcinoma.

This clonotype was seen ten or more times. This chain links TRBV7-9 with TRBJ2-7, with 8 bases fitting TRBD2. The CDR3 consists of 14 residues. Germline assignment: CDR1 SEHNR and CDR2 FQNEAQ (reference sequence). V lost 5 bases, J lost 3 bases, and 6 bases stayed unmatched. CDR3 residues: CASSPAGAIYEQYF. In DNA form, the CDR3 reads TGTGCCAGCAGCCCAGCGGGGGCGATCTACGAGCAGTACTTC.

This sequence joins TRBV4-1 and TRBJ1-4; D unclear. Germline-derived CDR1 and CDR2 are MGHRA and YSYEKL. The CDR3 is 15 residues long. V was clipped by 3 bases and J by 6 bases, with 14 bases between them. The CDR3 here is CASSQTPRIDEKLFF. Written as DNA, the CDR3 is TGCGCCAGCAGCCAGACACCAAGAATAGATGAAAAACTGTTTTTT.

This clonotype was counted ten times or more. The chain has TRBV10-1 and TRBJ1-2; possibly TRBD1 for D (6 bases). Germline CDR1 reads WNHNN; CDR2 reads SYGVQD (reference sequence). V shed 8 bases and J shed 7 bases, with 26 bases lying between them. The CDR3 loop spans 16 amino acids. This CDR3 is CASVLSKQDSFGGYTF. CDR3 sequence (DNA): TGCGCCAGCGTCTTAAGTAAGCAGGACAGTTTTGGTGGCTACACCTTC.

This clonotype was seen only a few times. The chain joins TRBV20-1 to TRBJ1-1; D is uncertain. V lost 6 bases, J lost 2 bases, and 13 bases lay in between. CDR3 length equals 13 residues. The germline CDR1 and CDR2 sequences are DFQATT and SNEGSKA (reference sequence). The CDR3 protein is CSAPLTPNTEAFF. In DNA form, the CDR3 reads TGCAGTGCGCCCCTAACCCCAAACACTGAAGCTTTCTTT.

In its sample, this clonotype was seen a few times. Given a much more abundant clone one base away, this may be a read error. V and J are TRBV11-2 and TRBJ2-3, with TRBD1 as a possible D gene (6 bases). V lost 1 base, J lost 14 bases, and 34 bases lay in between. Germline V gene data show CDR1 as SGHAT and CDR2 as FQNNGV. This CDR3 is built from 19 residues. As DNA, the CDR3 is TGTGCCAGCAGCTTAGGCGAGACAGGCCCTCAGGCATACACCGGGGAGCTGTATTTT. Protein: CASSLGETGPQAYTGELYF. Looking up the rest from reference TRBV11-2 and TRBJ2-3 gives the full variable domain: EAGVAQSPRYKIIEKRQSVAFWCNPISGHATLYWYQQILGQGPKLLIQFQNNGVVDDSQLPKDRFSAERLKGVDSTLKIQPAKLEDSAVYLCASSLGETGPQAYTGELYFGPGTRLTVL.